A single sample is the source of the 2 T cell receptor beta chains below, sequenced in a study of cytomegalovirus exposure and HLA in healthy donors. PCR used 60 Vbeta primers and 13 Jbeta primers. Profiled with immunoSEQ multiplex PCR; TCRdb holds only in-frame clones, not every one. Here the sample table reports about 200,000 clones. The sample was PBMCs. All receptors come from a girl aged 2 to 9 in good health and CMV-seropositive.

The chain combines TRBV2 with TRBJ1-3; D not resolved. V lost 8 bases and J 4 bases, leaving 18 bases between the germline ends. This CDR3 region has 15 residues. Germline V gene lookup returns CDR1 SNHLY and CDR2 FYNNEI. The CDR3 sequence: CASAREVGLGNTIYF. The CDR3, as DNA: TGTGCCAGCGCAAGAGAGGTTGGTCTCGGAAACACCATATATTTT.

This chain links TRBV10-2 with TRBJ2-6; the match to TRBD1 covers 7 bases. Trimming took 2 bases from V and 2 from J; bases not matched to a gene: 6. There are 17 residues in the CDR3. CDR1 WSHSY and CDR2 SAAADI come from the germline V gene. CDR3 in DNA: TGCGCCAGCAGTGAGAGACAGGGTAAAGCTGGGGCCAACGTCCTGACTTTC. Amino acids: CASSERQGKAGANVLTF.